The clone carrying this T cell receptor (beta chain) was seen only once. Its specificity is not known. This entry belongs to a study of T cell responses to AZD1222 COVID-19 vaccine. Whole-study findings and limits: Most donors were white British and more were female, and clonal diversity was possibly underestimated.

Data came from immunoSEQ multiplex PCR; TCRdb stores just in-frame clones and leaves some out. This sample has some 120,000 clones, with approximately 93% found just once. The CDR3 is made up of 16 amino acids. Trimming removed 3 bases from V and 4 bases from J, with 18 bases in between. The germline gives CDR1 MDHEN, CDR2 SYDVKM. This TCR was recovered from an adult in good health. The input for sequencing was peripheral blood, taken on day 0 of AZD1222 vaccination. This chain joins TRBV28 and TRBJ2-5; a weak D match, TRBD2 (6 bases). This chain's CDR3 is CASSFGGRAVGETQYF. For the CDR3, the DNA is TGTGCCAGCAGTTTCGGGGGTAGGGCGGTCGGAGAGACCCAGTACTTC.